Listed below are T cell receptor beta chains from one sample, sequenced in a study of T cell clonotyping in hematopoietic cell transplantation. TCRdb's table, derived via immunoSEQ multiplex PCR, lists solely in-frame clones and lacks some. The sample holds about 7,700 clones; approximately 94% are singletons and the top ten take roughly 1.4%. The sample was peripheral blood mononuclear cells, taken 30 days after allogeneic stem cell transplant. The receptors here all came from a male patient in his sixties who had an allogeneic stem cell transplant from an unrelated donor, so T cells may come from the graft donor. Some clones in this sample may be carry-over from other donors' samples. Each CDR3 is given with its conserved first and last residue. The D gene is left open where the match is weak.

J	V	D	CDR3	DNA
TRBJ1-2	TRBV18	TRBD1	CASSQGQAPESGYTF	TGTGCCAGCTCGCAGGGACAGGCACCTGAGTCTGGCTACACCTTC
TRBJ1-2	TRBV10-2	.	CASSETGRWDGYTF	TGCGCCAGCAGTGAAACAGGGCGCTGGGATGGCTACACCTTC
TRBJ2-3	TRBV29-1	.	CSLGAGEADTQYF	TGCAGCCTCGGGGCAGGGGAGGCAGATACGCAGTATTTT
TRBJ1-1	TRBV28	.	CASSLLAGTMNTEAFF	TGTGCCAGCAGTTTATTAGCCGGAACTATGAACACTGAAGCTTTCTTT
TRBJ2-7	TRBV11-1	.	CASSLWNRAYEQYF	TGTGCCAGCAGCTTATGGAACAGGGCCTACGAGCAGTACTTC
TRBJ1-1	TRBV7-2	.	CASSASQVPGTEAFF	TGTGCCAGCAGCGCCTCACAGGTACCAGGCACTGAAGCTTTCTTT
TRBJ2-3	TRBV28	.	CASSFFGTTSTDTQYF	TGTGCCAGCAGTTTTTTCGGGACAACTAGCACAGATACGCAGTATTTT
TRBJ1-2	TRBV9	.	CASSVDPGVDYGYTF	TGTGCCAGCAGCGTAGATCCAGGGGTGGACTATGGCTACACCTTC
TRBJ2-4	TRBV29-1	.	CSVEHGVAKNIQYF	TGCAGCGTTGAACACGGGGTAGCCAAAAACATTCAGTACTTC
TRBJ1-5	TRBV19	TRBD1	CASSIGTGSPSNQPQHF	TGTGCCAGTAGTATCGGGACAGGGTCTCCTAGCAATCAGCCCCAGCATTTT
TRBJ1-3	TRBV5-4	.	CASSLGQTFGNTIYF	TGTGCCAGCAGCTTGGGACAAACGTTTGGAAACACCATATATTTT
TRBJ2-1	TRBV9	.	CASKMDGDSSYNEQFF	TGTGCCAGCAAAATGGACGGAGATAGCTCCTACAATGAGCAGTTCTTC
TRBJ1-5	TRBV5-1	.	CASSLDGWDQPQHF	TGCGCCAGCAGCTTGGACGGGTGGGATCAGCCCCAGCATTTT
TRBJ2-5	TRBV11-1	TRBD1	CASSRWDRQETQYF	TGTGCCAGCAGCCGGTGGGACAGGCAAGAGACCCAGTACTTC